A selection of T cell receptor beta chains follows, all from one sample in a study of radiotherapy plus CTLA-4 blockade in lung cancer. Some clones are missing from TCRdb's copy, which holds only in-frame ones; the method was immunoSEQ multiplex PCR. The repertoire has about 80,000 clones, approximately 84% of them found once; the top ten carry about 2%. The specimen was peripheral blood, collected from a patient treated with radiotherapy plus ipilimumab. The receptors come from a human donor with non-small cell lung cancer who had a partial response to radiotherapy plus ipilimumab. CDR3s include the opening cysteine and the closing phenylalanine or tryptophan. The order of the fields is J gene, V gene, D gene, clone size, CDR3 DNA, CDR3 protein. D genes are given only for firm matches. Some rows mark clone size as missing; the rest say once, few, many or name a class of expanded clone.

>TRBJ2-1|TRBV6-6|TRBD2|few
TGTGCCAGCCGGACTAGCGGGAGGGATGAGCAGTTCTTC
CASRTSGRDEQFF
>TRBJ2-4|TRBV5-4|TRBD1|NA
TGTGCCAGCAGCCCGACAGGGTCGTCCAAAAACATTCAGTACTTC
CASSPTGSSKNIQYF
>TRBJ2-7|TRBV6-1|NA|NA
TGTGCCAGCAGTGAAACGTTGACAGTGAGCTCCTACGAGCAGTACTTC
CASSETLTVSSYEQYF
>TRBJ2-4|TRBV6-1|NA|NA
TGTGCCAGCAGTGAATCGGACATCCGGTACTTC
CASSESDIRYF
>TRBJ1-5|TRBV21-1|NA|NA
TGTGCCAGCAGCAACCGAGGGCTGGGTCAGCCCCAGCATTTT
CASSNRGLGQPQHF
>TRBJ2-5|TRBV19|TRBD2|NA
TGTGCCAGTAGACCAGCGGGAGGACAAGAGACCCAGTACTTC
CASRPAGGQETQYF
>TRBJ1-1|TRBV5-6|NA|once
TGTGCCAGCACCCCACGGGGGGCGAACACTGAAGCTTTCTTT
CASTPRGANTEAFF
>TRBJ2-7|TRBV14|TRBD2|once
TGTGCCAGCAGCCAAGGACTAGCGGGGGTCTACGAGCAGTACTTC
CASSQGLAGVYEQYF
>TRBJ1-6|TRBV28|TRBD1|NA
TGTGCCAGCAGTACGCCGAACAGGGGCGGCGCCAATTCACCCCTCCACTTT
CASSTPNRGGANSPLHF
>TRBJ2-2|TRBV7-3|NA|NA
TGTGCCAGCACCCAACAGAGAAACACCGGGGAGCTGTTTTTT
CASTQQRNTGELFF
>TRBJ2-6|TRBV7-2|TRBD2|NA
TGTGCCAGCAGTTCCGCGGGGGCTGGGGCCAACGTCCTGACTTTC
CASSSAGAGANVLTF